This T cell receptor beta chain was recovered during a study of cytomegalovirus exposure and HLA in healthy donors (dated by TCRdb to about 2017). Notes on the research overall: An earlier analysis of some 620 of the donors reported about 280 Gb of sequence data and 95 million to 130 million unique TCR beta sequences obtained from some 200 million T cells. Roughly 300 gigabases of sequencing data and around 90 million unique TCR sequences made up an early release that covered several hundred HLA-typed donors. Among the roughly 410 genotyped donors, around 79% belonged to the genetic ancestry cluster associated with self-reported Caucasian donors. The study aimed to test whether signatures of past pathogen exposure could be identified by cataloging public T cell receptors. The study profiled the T cell repertoires of more than 500 subjects by immunosequencing and related them to cytomegalovirus serostatus. In addition to the first cohort of 650 to 750 subjects, a separate validation cohort of 130 or so different subjects was used. To predict cytomegalovirus infection status, the study combined high-throughput TCR immunosequencing, statistical association of individual TCRs with disease status, and machine learning. In a later analysis, previously published TCR beta repertoires from 500 to 750 donors were re-analyzed and high-resolution HLA genotyping was added so that TCR occurrence patterns could be studied. In the later analysis, no new phenotypic data were used to find candidate immune exposures; instead, reliance was placed on TCR beta sequences and their occurrence across donors. An earlier analysis of several hundred of the donors applied high-throughput TCR beta sequencing to assess whether each TCR beta V gene segment acted as functional or pseudogenic. Donor age, sex, ethnicity and CMV serostatus were collected together with the repertoire data. A later genetic analysis took genome-wide SNP genotypes for about three fifths of the roughly 700 donors and used that subset as a discovery cohort. All discovery cohort repertoires had been generated on a single sequencing platform. HLA typing covered class I and class II loci at four-digit resolution. Typing coverage differed by locus: A, B, C, DRB1 and DQB1 were typed in roughly 620-630 donors, DQA1 in 500 to 550, DPA1 in approximately 610, and DPB1 in around 490. Several DR-DQ haplotypes were handled as single units for association and clustering because linkage in the cohort was strong. Among about 410 genotyped donors of the cohort, an average of around 250,000 unique TCR beta nucleotide sequences was sequenced per donor, of which 15% to 20% were non-productive. Study-wide conclusions, independent of this receptor: Because some donors lacked HLA typing at each locus, the association tests relied only on the typed subset. The authors suggested that the approach could potentially be extended to other disease states and immunological phenotypes. Compared with equally common non-associated chains, HLA-associated TCR beta chains in a later analysis were more clonally expanded and had lower generation probabilities. A few of the identified cytomegalovirus-associated TCR beta chains were confirmed in vitro to be specific for cytomegalovirus antigens. According to a later genetic analysis, donors in an Asian-associated ancestry cluster had fewer N-insertions in productive TCRs than the roughly 670-donor mean. Linkage disequilibrium might explain the correlated functional status among segregating V segments, but an unknown experimental factor could not be ruled out. A cluster of highly shared sequence variants was judged likely to represent a technical artifact of the sequencing pipeline. The only immune exposure information available for the cohort was CMV serostatus. The classifier was reported to diagnose cytomegalovirus status with high specificity and sensitivity in both the original cohort and the validation cohort. A later genetic analysis associated a missense DCLRE1C variant with V-gene and J-gene trimming of TCR beta chains, and an independent cohort replicated the association. Strong co-occurrence of HLA alleles, especially DR and DQ, made assigning TCR associations to individual alleles difficult. A total of fewer than 200 TCR beta chains were listed by the study as associated with cytomegalovirus. Some IMGT-functional V segments, including TRBV6-2 and TRBV6-3, could not be told apart with the 87-base-pair reads, so those segments were excluded. In a later analysis, several top co-occurrence clusters were reported to appear linked to parvovirus B19, influenza, CMV and Epstein-Barr virus. A further reported finding was that TCR beta sequences accurately predicted the HLA-A and HLA-B alleles for most subjects in the first cohort. In an earlier analysis of 587 of the donors, most TCR beta V segments were observed in productive rearrangements about 90% or about 30% of the time, broadly matching IMGT annotations. Most TCR sequences were observed very rarely across donors, whereas some public TCRs were present in many individuals. Sequencing depth was assumed to be roughly uniform across donors in the presence/absence analyses, though that assumption may not hold. Because counts were too low, roughly 18 rarely observed V segments, including chromosome 9 orphons, were left out of the earlier analysis of some 640 of the donors. Specific HLA alleles were associated with over 15,000 TCR beta sequences at a false discovery rate of 0.05 in a later analysis. A later analysis found that TCR association rates varied across HLA loci, with DRB1 alleles showing the most associated TCRs and HLA-C alleles the fewest. Only TCR beta chains were sequenced in this cohort, and the absence of alpha or paired-chain data limited detectable features. A later analysis found that most CMV-associated TCR beta chains appeared HLA-restricted, with HLA associations seemingly driven largely by CMV exposure.

At the junction V is shortened by 4 bases and J by 0 bases, with 4 bases in between. The CDR1 and CDR2 encoded by the germline V gene are MNHEY and SVGAGI. Including the terminal cysteine and phenylalanine, the CDR3 comprises 13 residues. Left in the record is the CDR3 DNA by itself, 39 bases read in frame from the first base. Receptors were amplified or captured by the immunoSEQ multiplex PCR assay. A mixture of 60 forward primers for TCR Vbeta segments and 13 reverse primers for TCR Jbeta segments was used in the multiplex PCR. The CDR3 region of rearranged TCR beta genes was amplified from genomic DNA with a multiplex PCR assay. The Illumina HiSeq System was used to sequence the amplified TCR beta libraries as 87-base-pair reads. The paper's data handling went like this. Across the 500 to 700 repertoires, a later analysis counted roughly 84 million unique TCR beta chains, roughly 11 million of which were shared by at least two donors. Raw reads were error-corrected and collapsed into unique sequences with a nearest-neighbor algorithm that merged closely related sequences to remove PCR and sequencing errors. V, D and J gene segments were assigned by aligning CDR3 sequences to IMGT reference sequences. Each retained sequence needed at least a six-nucleotide match to both a V gene segment and a J gene segment. Rearrangements were classified as productive when the CDR3 lacked stop codons and remained in frame with V and J, and all other rearrangements were classified as non-productive. Following IMGT convention, CDR3 was defined as the stretch from the second conserved V-encoded cysteine up to the conserved J-encoded phenylalanine. The earlier analysis of 587 of the donors excluded any sequence lacking an unambiguous match to a single V gene segment. An earlier analysis of 587 of the donors classified V segments as functional when productive rearrangements were above 56.7% and as segregating when the standard deviation between donors was above 5%. To diagnose cytomegalovirus status from the catalog of TCR beta chain sequences, a statistical classification framework was built. In a later analysis, V and J genes were assigned by comparing TCR nucleotide sequences against IMGT/GENE-DB human TR gene sequences. Using the TCRdist pipeline, a later analysis assigned CDR3 sequences along with most-parsimonious VDJ recombination scenarios. In a later analysis, each TCR beta chain was defined by its CDR3 amino acid sequence together with its V-gene family, and reads without a unique V-gene family were excluded. A later analysis removed several hundred highly shared, low-generation-probability nucleotide sequences to deal with suspected cross-contamination and a sequencing artifact. A later analysis calculated a clonal expansion index for each public chain from normalized within-repertoire ranks of inferred template counts. Generation probabilities in a later analysis came from a VDJ recombination model fitted to out-of-frame rearrangements, and those results were checked against IGoR. In a later analysis, hypergeometric tests were used to score TCR-TCR, TCR-HLA and TCR-CMV co-occurrence, with a repertoire-size bias correction applied to TCR pairs. False discovery rates were estimated in a later analysis by permuting HLA or CMV assignments 20 times. A later analysis grouped co-occurring TCRs with DBSCAN, adding TCRdist sequence similarity when clustering within HLA-allele-positive subsets. Co-occurrence clustering excluded repertoires with fewer than 30,000 or more than 120,000 public chains, plus five with anomalous nucleotide sharing. TCRdb retrieved this table from immuneACCESS and kept in-frame rearrangements only. Not all clones are present; in checked studies, unresolved V genes account for under half, and no reason is known for the remainder. The D gene and trimming were derived from the DNA, and the V and J assignments and clone size from that table. The sample table records roughly 150,000 clones; about 82% of these occur just once. The ten largest clonotypes hold around 3.7% of the sample.

The cohort was made up of hundreds of healthy bone marrow donors. Cohort members were all nominally healthy when sampled, although unrecorded immune exposures were likely present. The donor was CMV seronegative and was included in the group of about 350 seronegative cohort members. Every donor gave a peripheral blood sample, and the peripheral blood mononuclear cells from that sample were used for TCR beta sequencing. Genomic DNA was extracted from the blood cell samples with the Qiagen DNeasy Blood Extraction Kit. Notes on this clone: Which antigen it targets is not known. Within one base of it there is no much larger clone, and no base qualities were kept.

The receptor chain draws on TRBV6-5 and TRBJ1-5, with the D gene not clear enough to name. The sample comprised PBMCs. The TCR originated in a male donor in good health and CMV-seronegative. The CDR3 reads as follows: CASSLSSNQPQHF. The bases read TGTGCCAGCAGTTTGAGTAGCAATCAGCCCCAGCATTTT.